A selection of T cell receptor beta chains follows, all from one sample in a study of T cells in Graves' hyperthyroidism and ophthalmopathy. TCRdb itself ran the multiplex PCR reads through MiXCR, one entry per CDR3 protein. The sample includes about 420,000 distinct CDR3 sequences, approximately 14% of them seen just once. Sequenced: blood. The receptors derive from a woman aged 18-29 years with Graves' hyperthyroidism. Both conserved end residues are part of each CDR3. The D gene is left open where the match is weak. Rows may omit the clone size; those that give it use once, few, many or a size class.

cdr3_aa,cdr3_nt,clone_size,d_call,v_call,j_call
CASSLKGGGSSYEQYF,TGTGCCAGCAGTTTAAAGGGGGGCGGGAGCTCCTACGAGCAGTACTTC,many,.,TRBV27,TRBJ2-7
CASSLWDKGQPQHF,TGTGCCAGCAGCTTATGGGACAAGGGGCAGCCCCAGCATTTT,.,.,TRBV7-2,TRBJ1-5
CASSLPGLAEDTQYF,TGTGCCAGCAGCTTACCGGGACTAGCGGAAGATACGCAGTATTTT,many,TRBD2,TRBV7-2,TRBJ2-3
CASRLWTGADEQYF,TGTGCCAGCAGGTTATGGACAGGGGCTGACGAGCAGTACTTC,few,TRBD1,TRBV6-2/TRBV6-3,TRBJ2-7
CASSEKGLAGRHEQFF,TGTGCCAGCAGTGAAAAGGGACTAGCGGGAAGGCATGAGCAGTTCTTC,many,TRBD2,TRBV2,TRBJ2-1
CASSVSQTPYTGELFF,TGTGCCAGCAGCGTATCTCAGACACCTTACACCGGGGAGCTGTTTTTT,many,.,TRBV9,TRBJ2-2
CASSLSSYPGNINEKLFF,TGTGCCAGCAGCTTAAGTTCGTACCCGGGGAACATTAATGAAAAACTGTTTTTT,many,.,TRBV7-3,TRBJ1-4
CASIKTGYYGYTF,TGTGCCAGCATCAAAACGGGGTACTATGGCTACACCTTC,many,.,TRBV12-3/TRBV12-4,TRBJ1-2
CSASRTSGSTDTQYF,TGCAGTGCTTCTCGGACTAGCGGGAGCACAGATACGCAGTATTTT,many,TRBD2,TRBV20-1,TRBJ2-3
CASSEYYNEQFF,TGTGCCAGCAGTGAGTATTACAATGAGCAGTTCTTC,.,.,TRBV28,TRBJ2-1
CASRDLRDGGDTQYF,TGCGCCAGCAGAGATCTTAGGGACGGAGGGGATACGCAGTATTTT,.,.,TRBV5-1,TRBJ2-3
CASRTGTYDTDTQYF,TGTGCCAGCAGGACCGGGACTTACGACACAGATACGCAGTATTTT,many,.,TRBV6-2/TRBV6-3,TRBJ2-3
CASSLDDRSYEQYF,TGTGCCAGCAGCTTAGATGATCGGAGCTACGAGCAGTACTTC,.,.,TRBV11-1,TRBJ2-7
CSVGQGGNQPQHF,TGCAGCGTTGGGCAGGGGGGCAATCAGCCCCAGCATTTT,.,TRBD1,TRBV29-1,TRBJ1-5
CASSSYLVGGELFF,TGTGCCAGCAGTTCTTACCTAGTCGGCGGGGAGCTGTTTTTT,many,.,TRBV27,TRBJ2-2
CASSPGLAGSFGTDTQYF,TGCGCCAGCAGCCCGGGACTAGCGGGATCCTTTGGCACAGATACGCAGTATTTT,.,TRBD2,TRBV5-1,TRBJ2-3
CASSHLGLAGGLTYNEQFF,TGCGCCAGCAGCCATCTGGGACTAGCGGGAGGGTTGACCTACAATGAGCAGTTCTTC,many,TRBD2,TRBV4-1,TRBJ2-1
CASSQVPPGHSGNTIYF,TGTGCCAGCAGCCAAGTCCCCCCCGGACACTCTGGAAACACCATATATTTT,.,.,TRBV14,TRBJ1-3
CSASGLPARQVDEQFF,TGCAGTGCTAGCGGTTTACCAGCGAGACAGGTCGATGAGCAGTTCTTC,.,.,TRBV20-1,TRBJ2-1
CASSSTTTGQQNTEAFF,TGTGCCAGCAGCTCTACCACTACCGGACAGCAGAACACTGAAGCTTTCTTT,.,.,TRBV7-9,TRBJ1-1
CASSEGTVAGNTIYF,TGTGCCAGCAGCGAGGGGACAGTCGCAGGAAACACCATATATTTT,many,TRBD1,TRBV9,TRBJ1-3
CAISVTSGRTDTQYF,TGTGCCATCAGTGTAACTAGCGGGAGGACAGATACGCAGTATTTT,.,TRBD2,TRBV10-3,TRBJ2-3
CASSPPGVPAMNTEAFF,TGTGCCAGCTCACCACCAGGGGTTCCCGCGATGAACACTGAAGCTTTCTTT,few,.,TRBV18,TRBJ1-1
CASSLIGPDRERNGYTF,TGTGCCAGCAGTTTAATTGGCCCCGACAGGGAAAGGAATGGCTACACCTTC,many,TRBD1,TRBV28,TRBJ1-2
CASSSRERSGTDTQYF,TGTGCCAGCAGCTCCCGCGAAAGGTCTGGCACAGATACGCAGTATTTT,few,.,TRBV7-9,TRBJ2-3
CASSPLPGRGAHEQFF,TGTGCCAGCAGCCCTTTACCGGGACGGGGAGCTCACGAGCAGTTCTTC,many,.,TRBV14,TRBJ2-1
CSASQGGEQYF,TGCAGTGCTAGCCAGGGGGGCGAGCAGTACTTC,once,.,TRBV20-1,TRBJ2-7
CASSPPMTGGLYNEQFF,TGTGCCAGCTCACCACCAATGACAGGGGGCTTATACAATGAGCAGTTCTTC,few,TRBD1,TRBV18,TRBJ2-1
CASTPITGETYEQYF,TGTGCCAGCACCCCAATAACAGGTGAAACTTACGAGCAGTACTTC,many,.,TRBV28,TRBJ2-7
CASSYGQGIGYGYTF,TGTGCCAGCAGTTACGGACAGGGCATAGGCTATGGCTACACCTTC,.,TRBD1,TRBV2,TRBJ1-2
CAISDARSNQPQHF,TGTGCCATCAGTGATGCCCGAAGCAATCAGCCCCAGCATTTT,many,.,TRBV10-3,TRBJ1-5
CASSLNRGIEQYF,TGTGCCAGCAGTTTAAACAGGGGGATCGAGCAGTACTTC,few,TRBD1,TRBV27,TRBJ2-7